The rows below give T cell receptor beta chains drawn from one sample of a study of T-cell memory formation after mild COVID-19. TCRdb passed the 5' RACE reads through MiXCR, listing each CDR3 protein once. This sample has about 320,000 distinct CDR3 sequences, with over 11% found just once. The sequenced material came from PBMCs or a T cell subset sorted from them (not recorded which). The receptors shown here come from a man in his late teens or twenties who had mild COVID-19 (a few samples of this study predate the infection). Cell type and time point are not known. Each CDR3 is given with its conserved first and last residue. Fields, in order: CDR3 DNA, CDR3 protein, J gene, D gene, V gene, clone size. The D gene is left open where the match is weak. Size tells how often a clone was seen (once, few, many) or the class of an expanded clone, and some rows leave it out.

DNA: TGCAGTGGACGGCTAGTAAGCACAGATACGCAGTATTTT; CDR3: CSGRLVSTDTQYF; J: TRBJ2-3; D: .; V: TRBV20-1; size: many
DNA: TGCAGTGCTAGAGATCGGAGGGGCTTTCAGCCCCAGCATTTT; CDR3: CSARDRRGFQPQHF; J: TRBJ1-5; D: .; V: TRBV20-1; size: few
DNA: TGTGCCAGCAGATCAAAAGGGGGGGCAGGTCAACCAGATACGCAGTATTTT; CDR3: CASRSKGGAGQPDTQYF; J: TRBJ2-3; D: .; V: TRBV7-2; size: few
DNA: TGTGCCAGCAGTGGTGAGCAGGGTTTATCCGGGGAGCTGTTTTTT; CDR3: CASSGEQGLSGELFF; J: TRBJ2-2; D: .; V: TRBV6-1; size: .
DNA: TGCGCCAGCAGCCCAGAATGGGGTTCACCCCTCCACTTT; CDR3: CASSPEWGSPLHF; J: TRBJ1-6; D: .; V: TRBV4-1; size: .
DNA: TGTGCCAGCAGCGCCTACCGGGACGAGTCGTCGTTCTTC; CDR3: CASSAYRDESSFF; J: TRBJ2-1; D: .; V: TRBV7-9; size: many
DNA: TGCAGTGCTGAGGGCGGGGGGCCAGATACGCAGTATTTT; CDR3: CSAEGGGPDTQYF; J: TRBJ2-3; D: TRBD2; V: TRBV20-1; size: few
DNA: TGTGCCAGCAGCAAGGGACCAGGGAGCAATCAGCCCCAGCATTTT; CDR3: CASSKGPGSNQPQHF; J: TRBJ1-5; D: .; V: TRBV7-9; size: .
DNA: TGTGCCAGCAGCGTAGGGACAGGGCGCCTCGGTTCACCCCTCCACTTT; CDR3: CASSVGTGRLGSPLHF; J: TRBJ1-6; D: TRBD1; V: TRBV9; size: once
DNA: TGTGCCAGCAGCTTGTACGGGACCGCCTACGAGCAGTACTTC; CDR3: CASSLYGTAYEQYF; J: TRBJ2-7; D: .; V: TRBV7-2; size: many
DNA: TGTGCCAGCAGTCAGGGGACTAGCGGGGGGGCCCGTACGCAGTATTTT; CDR3: CASSQGTSGGARTQYF; J: TRBJ2-3; D: TRBD2; V: TRBV6-5; size: .
DNA: TGCGCCAGCAGCCAAGACGCAGGGGGCGATGGCTACACCTTC; CDR3: CASSQDAGGDGYTF; J: TRBJ1-2; D: TRBD1; V: TRBV4-3; size: .
DNA: TGCAGCGTTGGAGGGCTTCCGGGTGAGCAGTTCTTC; CDR3: CSVGGLPGEQFF; J: TRBJ2-1; D: .; V: TRBV29-1; size: few
DNA: TGTGCCAGCAGTTACCGGAGGGCAGGGACATATGAAGCTTTCTTT; CDR3: CASSYRRAGTYEAFF; J: TRBJ1-1; D: .; V: TRBV6-6; size: .
DNA: TGTGCCAGCAGTCACCGCCCTACTAAGGCCCCCGAGCAGTACTTC; CDR3: CASSHRPTKAPEQYF; J: TRBJ2-7; D: .; V: TRBV6-5; size: .
DNA: TGTGCCAGCAGCTTTCCGGACGGAGGCTACACCTTC; CDR3: CASSFPDGGYTF; J: TRBJ1-2; D: .; V: TRBV7-9; size: few
DNA: TGTGCCAGCAGCCCCTTGGCGGGGTCCTACGAGCAGTACTTC; CDR3: CASSPLAGSYEQYF; J: TRBJ2-7; D: .; V: TRBV7-3; size: few
DNA: TGCGCCAGCAGCCCTGGCTCCCTGGGAGGGAGCTACGAGCAGTACTTC; CDR3: CASSPGSLGGSYEQYF; J: TRBJ2-7; D: TRBD2; V: TRBV5-1; size: few
DNA: TGTGCCAGCAGCTTTGTGGCTACTAACTATGGCTACACCTTC; CDR3: CASSFVATNYGYTF; J: TRBJ1-2; D: .; V: TRBV7-9; size: many
DNA: TGCGCCAGCAGCCGCGTAGGGGCCAATGAGCAGTTCTTC; CDR3: CASSRVGANEQFF; J: TRBJ2-1; D: .; V: TRBV5-1; size: .
DNA: TGTGCCAGCAGTGGCGGCCGCTCGCTTGGGCGGCCCCAGCATTTT; CDR3: CASSGGRSLGRPQHF; J: TRBJ1-5; D: .; V: TRBV6-1; size: many
DNA: TGTGCCAGCAGCTTAGCCAGCCACAATGAGCAGTTCTTC; CDR3: CASSLASHNEQFF; J: TRBJ2-1; D: .; V: TRBV11-2; size: few
DNA: TGTGCCAGCAGCTTCGACAGGAACCAAGCTTTCTTT; CDR3: CASSFDRNQAFF; J: TRBJ1-1; D: .; V: TRBV7-9; size: .
DNA: TGTGCCAGCAGCCAAGCGGGGACAGGGTCTGGGAGAGGTGAAGCTTTCTTT; CDR3: CASSQAGTGSGRGEAFF; J: TRBJ1-1; D: TRBD1; V: TRBV3-1; size: many
DNA: TGTGCCAGCAGCTTACAGATTACCGGGGAGCTGTTTTTT; CDR3: CASSLQITGELFF; J: TRBJ2-2; D: .; V: TRBV7-6; size: .
DNA: TGTGCCAGCAGCGGGACAGCAGCTAATGAAAAACTGTTTTTT; CDR3: CASSGTAANEKLFF; J: TRBJ1-4; D: TRBD1; V: TRBV5-6; size: .
DNA: TGCGCCAGCGAGAGGGGAACGGTCACCGGGGAGCTGTTTTTT; CDR3: CASERGTVTGELFF; J: TRBJ2-2; D: .; V: TRBV5-1; size: once
DNA: TGTGCCAGCAGATTTAGGGCTAGCGTCGAGACCCAGTACTTC; CDR3: CASRFRASVETQYF; J: TRBJ2-5; D: .; V: TRBV6-5; size: .
DNA: TGCGCCAGCAGCTTGCTTCACAGGTCCAACACAGATACGCAGTATTTT; CDR3: CASSLLHRSNTDTQYF; J: TRBJ2-3; D: .; V: TRBV5-1; size: .
DNA: TGCAGTGCTAGAGGCCCTCGGGAAGTTAACACCGGGGAGCTGTTTTTT; CDR3: CSARGPREVNTGELFF; J: TRBJ2-2; D: .; V: TRBV20-1; size: .
DNA: TGTGCCAGCAGCCCCTCTGGGGGGAGTGAGCAGTTCTTC; CDR3: CASSPSGGSEQFF; J: TRBJ2-1; D: .; V: TRBV6-2/TRBV6-3; size: few
DNA: TGCGCCAGCAGCTACGATTCAGGGGGCGGAGGTGGCTACACCTTC; CDR3: CASSYDSGGGGGYTF; J: TRBJ1-2; D: TRBD1; V: TRBV5-1; size: many
DNA: TGTGCCTGGAGTGAGAAAGAAGCTTTCTTT; CDR3: CAWSEKEAFF; J: TRBJ1-1; D: .; V: TRBV30; size: .
DNA: TGTGCCAGCAGTTTAGGATTGGGCAGACAGGCTTCTAGCGGGCCCGGGGAGCTGTTTTTT; CDR3: CASSLGLGRQASSGPGELFF; J: TRBJ2-2; D: TRBD2; V: TRBV12-3/TRBV12-4; size: .
DNA: TGTGCCACCAGTGACGGAGGGAGGGAGACCCAGTACTTC; CDR3: CATSDGGRETQYF; J: TRBJ2-5; D: .; V: TRBV24-1; size: .
DNA: TGCGCCAGCAGCTTCGGGGGCATCAATCAGCCCCAGCATTTT; CDR3: CASSFGGINQPQHF; J: TRBJ1-5; D: .; V: TRBV5-1; size: .
DNA: TGTGCCAGCAGTTTAGCGGGCCTCACAGATACGCAGTATTTT; CDR3: CASSLAGLTDTQYF; J: TRBJ2-3; D: .; V: TRBV12-3/TRBV12-4; size: many
DNA: TGTGCCAGCAGCTTATCCCACGGACTAGCGGGGGGCCAGGGGTTCTTC; CDR3: CASSLSHGLAGGQGFF; J: TRBJ2-1; D: TRBD2; V: TRBV7-9; size: few
DNA: TGTGCCAGCAGTTACTCGACCAGGGTCGGAGGCTACACCTTC; CDR3: CASSYSTRVGGYTF; J: TRBJ1-2; D: .; V: TRBV6-5; size: .
DNA: TGTGCCAGCAGCTTACAATCAGGGGGCCAAGAGACCCAGTACTTC; CDR3: CASSLQSGGQETQYF; J: TRBJ2-5; D: TRBD1; V: TRBV7-6; size: many
DNA: TGTGCCAGCAGCCAAGAATCCCCTCGGGCGGGGGGCCACGAGACCCAGTACTTC; CDR3: CASSQESPRAGGHETQYF; J: TRBJ2-5; D: TRBD2; V: TRBV4-2; size: .
DNA: TGTGCCAGCACCCAAATAGACCTCACAGATACGCAGTATTTT; CDR3: CASTQIDLTDTQYF; J: TRBJ2-3; D: .; V: TRBV7-2; size: .
DNA: TGTGCCAGCAGCTTAGGCCCCCCAAGAGATACGCAGTATTTT; CDR3: CASSLGPPRDTQYF; J: TRBJ2-3; D: .; V: TRBV7-7; size: .
DNA: TGTGCCAGCAGTTACTGGGACAGGGGAAAAGGGACGGAGACCCAGTACTTC; CDR3: CASSYWDRGKGTETQYF; J: TRBJ2-5; D: TRBD1; V: TRBV6-5; size: few
DNA: TGCAGTGCTAGAAGGGGCCATAGCAATCAGCCCCAGCATTTT; CDR3: CSARRGHSNQPQHF; J: TRBJ1-5; D: .; V: TRBV20-1; size: .
DNA: TGTGCCAGCAGCCCCGAGCAAACTGAAGCTTTCTTT; CDR3: CASSPEQTEAFF; J: TRBJ1-1; D: .; V: TRBV7-9; size: few
DNA: TGTGCCAGCAGCCCTGGACAGGCTGAGGGGGAGCTGTTTTTT; CDR3: CASSPGQAEGELFF; J: TRBJ2-2; D: TRBD1; V: TRBV7-7; size: .
DNA: TGTGCCAGCAGTTTCTTCTCTCACTCTGGAAACACCATATATTTT; CDR3: CASSFFSHSGNTIYF; J: TRBJ1-3; D: .; V: TRBV12-3/TRBV12-4; size: .
DNA: TGTGCCAGCAGTCCCGGGCCTAGGGTATTCGGAGGCTACACCTTC; CDR3: CASSPGPRVFGGYTF; J: TRBJ1-2; D: .; V: TRBV12-3/TRBV12-4; size: .
DNA: TGTGCCAGTAGATGGCTAGCGGGGGGGACGCACATTCAGTACTTC; CDR3: CASRWLAGGTHIQYF; J: TRBJ2-4; D: TRBD2; V: TRBV19; size: once
DNA: TGTGCCAGCAGCTCCCAGCGGAGTTCCTACAATGAGCAGTTCTTC; CDR3: CASSSQRSSYNEQFF; J: TRBJ2-1; D: .; V: TRBV3-1; size: .
DNA: TGCGCCAGCAGCGTACAGGGAGTCGATACGCAGTATTTT; CDR3: CASSVQGVDTQYF; J: TRBJ2-3; D: .; V: TRBV5-1; size: .
DNA: TGCGCCAGCACACCAGGCATGAGGAACACTGAAGCTTTCTTT; CDR3: CASTPGMRNTEAFF; J: TRBJ1-1; D: .; V: TRBV5-1; size: .
DNA: TGTGCCATCAGTGCACGGGACAGAAATGGCTACACCTTC; CDR3: CAISARDRNGYTF; J: TRBJ1-2; D: TRBD1; V: TRBV10-3; size: .
DNA: TGTGCCAGCAGCCCCGGAGGGAGACGAGGTGAGCAGTTCTTC; CDR3: CASSPGGRRGEQFF; J: TRBJ2-1; D: .; V: TRBV7-2; size: .